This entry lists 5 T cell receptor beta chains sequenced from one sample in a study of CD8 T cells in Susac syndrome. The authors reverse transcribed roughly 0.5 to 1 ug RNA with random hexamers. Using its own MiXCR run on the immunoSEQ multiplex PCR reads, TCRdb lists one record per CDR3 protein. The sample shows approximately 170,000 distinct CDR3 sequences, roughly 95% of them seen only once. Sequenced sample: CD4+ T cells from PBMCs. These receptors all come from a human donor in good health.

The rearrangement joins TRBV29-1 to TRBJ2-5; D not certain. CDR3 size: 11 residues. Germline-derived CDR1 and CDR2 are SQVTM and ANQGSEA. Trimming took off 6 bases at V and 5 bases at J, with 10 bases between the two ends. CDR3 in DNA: TGCAGCGTCATAAGGTGGGAGACCCAGTACTTC. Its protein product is CSVIRWETQYF.

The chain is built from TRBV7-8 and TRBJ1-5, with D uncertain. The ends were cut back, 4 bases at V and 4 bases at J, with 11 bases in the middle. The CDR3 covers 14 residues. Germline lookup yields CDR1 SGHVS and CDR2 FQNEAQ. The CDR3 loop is CASSSIRGNQPQHF. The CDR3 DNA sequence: TGTGCCAGCAGCTCGATCCGGGGAAATCAGCCCCAGCATTTT.

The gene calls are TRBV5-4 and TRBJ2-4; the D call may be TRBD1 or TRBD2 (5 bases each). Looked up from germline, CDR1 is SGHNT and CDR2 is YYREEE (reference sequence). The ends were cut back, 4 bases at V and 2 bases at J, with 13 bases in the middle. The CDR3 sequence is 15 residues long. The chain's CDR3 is CASSPTGGPKNIQYF. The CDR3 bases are TGTGCCAGCAGCCCCACAGGAGGCCCCAAAAACATTCAGTACTTC.

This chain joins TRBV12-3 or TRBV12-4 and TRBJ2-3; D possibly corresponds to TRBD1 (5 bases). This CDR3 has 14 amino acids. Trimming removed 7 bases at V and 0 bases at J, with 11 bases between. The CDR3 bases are TGTGCCAGCAAGTACAGGATTAGCACAGATACGCAGTATTTT. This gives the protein CASKYRISTDTQYF.

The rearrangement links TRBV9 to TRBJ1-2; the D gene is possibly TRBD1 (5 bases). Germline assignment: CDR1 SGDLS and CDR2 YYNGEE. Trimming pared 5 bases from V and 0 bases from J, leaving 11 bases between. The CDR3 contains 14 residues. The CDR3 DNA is TGTGCCAGCAGTAGGGACCTGACTAACTATGGCTACACCTTC. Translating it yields CASSRDLTNYGYTF.